This T cell receptor (beta chain) was documented in a study of graft-versus-host responses after intestinal transplantation. Study summary: All recipients were transplanted with multivisceral, liver-intestinal, or isolated intestinal grafts. Each recipient received anti-thymocyte globulin induction, then tacrolimus and steroids for about 3 years.

Study-level points and caveats: There were GvH clones found in recipient marrow, and some of them appeared first in ileum or blood. Allograft clonal ratios (graft-versus-host to host-versus-graft) were high in patients who had graft-donor T cell macrochimerism.

The germline V gene encodes CDR1 LGHNA and CDR2 YNFKEQ. This CDR3 is 19 amino acids long. V lost 5 bases to trimming and J lost 5 bases, with 25 bases between them. Assay used: immunoSEQ multiplex PCR; TCRdb lists only in-frame clones, some missing. There are some 120,000 clones in the sample; approximately 92% occur only once, and about 0.2% lies in the top ten. Concerning this clone itself: What it binds is not known.

The sequence was obtained from a human donor who was the organ donor for an intestinal transplant. The chain uses TRBV4-2 and TRBJ2-6; D is unresolved. The input for sequencing was unstimulated CD4+ T cells sorted from spleen or lymph node cells, taken before transplant. CDR3 nucleotide sequence: TGTGCCAGCAGCGGAGCGTGCAAAGGTTTACAAAGTCGGGCCAACGTCCTGACTTTC. It yields the protein CASSGACKGLQSRANVLTF.